The T cell receptor beta chain described here comes from a study of blood T cell repertoires in COVID-19. Study summary: Collection of acute and convalescent COVID-19 samples took place in the United States, Italy and Spain.

The data were produced by immunoSEQ multiplex PCR, yet TCRdb's version contains in-frame clones alone and is incomplete. The table records more than 70,000 clones, roughly nine tenths of them present only once. The CDR3 spans 12 residues. Trimming shortened V by 4 bases and J by 10 bases, and 13 bases separated the two germline ends. Germline V gene sequence: CDR1 SGHTA, CDR2 FQGNSA. This sequence joins TRBV7-2 and TRBJ1-2; possibly TRBD1 for D (6 bases). The clonotype was recovered from a man aged 45-65 years with acute or convalescent COVID-19. Sample: peripheral blood. The CDR3 sequence: CASSSQQGPYTF. Written as DNA, the CDR3 is TGTGCCAGCAGCTCCCAACAGGGACCCTACACCTTC.